A selection of T cell receptor beta chains follows, all from one sample in a study of T cell changes during pregnancy in multiple sclerosis. Sequencing was performed with immunoSEQ multiplex PCR; in TCRdb, only in-frame clones are kept and a portion is missing. This sample carries approximately 93,000 clones, more than 85% of them seen once, and the ten largest clones take approximately 0.9%. Material: peripheral blood, obtained before pregnancy. These receptors all come from a female donor with multiple sclerosis, enrolled in a pregnancy study. Each CDR3 is given with its conserved first and last residue. The order of the fields is D gene, V gene, clone size, CDR3 length, J gene, CDR3 protein, CDR3 DNA. A D gene is named only where the DNA matches it firmly. Some rows mark clone size as missing; the rest say once, few, many or name a class of expanded clone.

d_call: TRBD1
v_call: TRBV18
clone_size: NA
cdr3_length: 15
j_call: TRBJ2-7
cdr3_aa: CASSPYGTGTYEQYF
cdr3_nt: TGTGCCAGCTCACCATACGGGACAGGGACCTACGAGCAGTACTTC

d_call: NA
v_call: TRBV7-9
clone_size: NA
cdr3_length: 16
j_call: TRBJ2-2
cdr3_aa: CASSLGGQTNTGELFF
cdr3_nt: TGTGCCAGCAGCTTGGGGGGACAGACAAACACCGGGGAGCTGTTTTTT

d_call: NA
v_call: TRBV6-1
clone_size: NA
cdr3_length: 17
j_call: TRBJ2-1
cdr3_aa: CASSEVATRGSQDEQFF
cdr3_nt: TGTGCCAGCAGTGAAGTTGCGACTCGAGGGAGTCAGGATGAGCAGTTCTTC

d_call: NA
v_call: TRBV30
clone_size: NA
cdr3_length: 15
j_call: TRBJ1-5
cdr3_aa: CAWSGPDRRNQPQHF
cdr3_nt: TGTGCCTGGAGTGGCCCAGACAGGCGCAATCAGCCCCAGCATTTT

d_call: NA
v_call: TRBV28
clone_size: NA
cdr3_length: 11
j_call: TRBJ2-7
cdr3_aa: CASSSRLEQYF
cdr3_nt: TGTGCCAGCAGTTCCCGGTTAGAGCAGTACTTC

d_call: NA
v_call: TRBV7-2
clone_size: NA
cdr3_length: 17
j_call: TRBJ1-5
cdr3_aa: CASSSLGIWGPNQPQHF
cdr3_nt: TGTGCCAGCAGCTCCCTAGGCATCTGGGGCCCGAATCAGCCCCAGCATTTT

d_call: NA
v_call: TRBV6-5
clone_size: NA
cdr3_length: 13
j_call: TRBJ1-5
cdr3_aa: CASRLYSNQPQHF
cdr3_nt: TGTGCCAGCAGACTTTATAGCAATCAGCCCCAGCATTTT

d_call: TRBD1
v_call: TRBV5-4
clone_size: NA
cdr3_length: 15
j_call: TRBJ2-3
cdr3_aa: CASSRGQILTDTQYF
cdr3_nt: TGTGCCAGCAGCCGGGGACAGATTCTCACAGATACGCAGTATTTT

d_call: TRBD2
v_call: TRBV5-1
clone_size: NA
cdr3_length: 14
j_call: TRBJ2-7
cdr3_aa: CASSSLAGSYEQYF
cdr3_nt: TGCGCCAGCAGCTCACTAGCGGGCTCCTACGAGCAGTACTTC

d_call: NA
v_call: TRBV5-1
clone_size: once
cdr3_length: 14
j_call: TRBJ2-7
cdr3_aa: CASSSGTLLEEQYF
cdr3_nt: TGCGCCAGCAGCTCCGGGACACTGCTCGAGGAGCAGTACTTC

d_call: NA
v_call: TRBV7-9
clone_size: few
cdr3_length: 12
j_call: TRBJ1-1
cdr3_aa: CASSQGRAEAFF
cdr3_nt: TGTGCCAGCAGTCAAGGGAGGGCTGAAGCTTTCTTT

d_call: NA
v_call: TRBV7-2
clone_size: NA
cdr3_length: 14
j_call: TRBJ2-2
cdr3_aa: CASSLDGNTGELFF
cdr3_nt: TGTGCCAGCAGCTTAGACGGTAACACCGGGGAGCTGTTTTTT

d_call: TRBD1
v_call: TRBV5-4
clone_size: NA
cdr3_length: 16
j_call: TRBJ1-6
cdr3_aa: CASSPAGWDRNSPLHF
cdr3_nt: TGTGCCAGCAGCCCTGCGGGTTGGGACAGAAATTCACCCCTCCACTTT

d_call: NA
v_call: TRBV18
clone_size: NA
cdr3_length: 15
j_call: TRBJ2-2
cdr3_aa: CASSPLRLTTGELFF
cdr3_nt: TGTGCCAGCTCACCACTACGGTTAACGACCGGGGAGCTGTTTTTT

d_call: TRBD2
v_call: TRBV9
clone_size: NA
cdr3_length: 15
j_call: TRBJ2-1
cdr3_aa: CASSLGLAGGYEQFF
cdr3_nt: TGTGCCAGCAGCCTCGGACTAGCGGGAGGTTATGAGCAGTTCTTC

d_call: TRBD1
v_call: TRBV7-9
clone_size: NA
cdr3_length: 14
j_call: TRBJ2-1
cdr3_aa: CASSLRQGGNEQFF
cdr3_nt: TGTGCCAGCAGCTTAAGACAGGGTGGGAATGAGCAGTTCTTC

d_call: NA
v_call: TRBV29-1
clone_size: NA
cdr3_length: 14
j_call: TRBJ2-3
cdr3_aa: CSAVKGFSTDTQYF
cdr3_nt: TGCAGCGCCGTAAAGGGGTTTAGCACAGATACGCAGTATTTT

d_call: TRBD1
v_call: TRBV28
clone_size: NA
cdr3_length: 15
j_call: TRBJ2-7
cdr3_aa: CASSLSGTGTYEQYF
cdr3_nt: TGTGCCAGCAGTTTGAGTGGGACAGGGACATACGAGCAGTACTTC

d_call: NA
v_call: TRBV25-1
clone_size: once
cdr3_length: 15
j_call: TRBJ1-2
cdr3_aa: CASSDPQGKDYGYTF
cdr3_nt: TGTGCCAGCAGTGATCCGCAGGGGAAAGACTATGGCTACACCTTC

d_call: TRBD1
v_call: TRBV28
clone_size: NA
cdr3_length: 15
j_call: TRBJ1-2
cdr3_aa: CASSSHPLTGDGYTF
cdr3_nt: TGTGCCAGCAGTTCACACCCTCTGACAGGGGATGGCTACACCTTC

d_call: NA
v_call: TRBV18
clone_size: NA
cdr3_length: 16
j_call: TRBJ2-1
cdr3_aa: CASSSLGGSSYNEQFF
cdr3_nt: TGTGCCAGCTCATCCCTAGGGGGAAGCTCCTACAATGAGCAGTTCTTC

d_call: TRBD2
v_call: TRBV18
clone_size: NA
cdr3_length: 15
j_call: TRBJ2-1
cdr3_aa: CASSPPAGGKVEQFF
cdr3_nt: TGTGCCAGCTCACCACCGGCGGGGGGGAAGGTTGAGCAGTTCTTC

d_call: TRBD1
v_call: TRBV6-4
clone_size: NA
cdr3_length: 16
j_call: TRBJ1-2
cdr3_aa: CASSSGTGGNNYGYTF
cdr3_nt: TGTGCCAGCAGTTCCGGGACAGGGGGCAACAACTATGGCTACACCTTC

d_call: TRBD2
v_call: TRBV30
clone_size: NA
cdr3_length: 14
j_call: TRBJ2-7
cdr3_aa: CAWSEIAGVYEQYF
cdr3_nt: TGTGCCTGGAGTGAGATAGCGGGAGTTTACGAGCAGTACTTC

d_call: NA
v_call: TRBV14
clone_size: NA
cdr3_length: 14
j_call: TRBJ1-5
cdr3_aa: CASSQEFHNQPQHF
cdr3_nt: TGTGCCAGCAGCCAAGAATTCCACAATCAGCCCCAGCATTTT

d_call: TRBD1
v_call: TRBV15
clone_size: NA
cdr3_length: 14
j_call: TRBJ1-5
cdr3_aa: CATSPEIGQAPQHF
cdr3_nt: TGTGCCACCAGCCCCGAGATTGGACAGGCACCCCAGCATTTT

d_call: TRBD1
v_call: TRBV29-1
clone_size: NA
cdr3_length: 12
j_call: TRBJ1-1
cdr3_aa: CSAGQGGTEAFF
cdr3_nt: TGCAGCGCCGGACAGGGCGGCACTGAAGCTTTCTTT

d_call: NA
v_call: TRBV7-8
clone_size: few
cdr3_length: 14
j_call: TRBJ2-2
cdr3_aa: CASVGQGNTGELFF
cdr3_nt: TGTGCCAGCGTAGGGCAGGGCAACACCGGGGAGCTGTTTTTT

d_call: NA
v_call: TRBV27
clone_size: NA
cdr3_length: 15
j_call: TRBJ2-1
cdr3_aa: CASRRTGLGGNEQFF
cdr3_nt: TGTGCCAGCAGACGTACAGGCCTCGGTGGAAATGAGCAGTTCTTC

d_call: TRBD2
v_call: TRBV7-2
clone_size: NA
cdr3_length: 16
j_call: TRBJ2-3
cdr3_aa: CASSPQLGGGADTQYF
cdr3_nt: TGTGCCAGCAGCCCTCAGCTGGGCGGGGGGGCAGATACGCAGTATTTT

d_call: NA
v_call: TRBV7-3
clone_size: NA
cdr3_length: 16
j_call: TRBJ2-3
cdr3_aa: CASSLIRQGRADTQYF
cdr3_nt: TGTGCCAGCAGCTTAATACGACAGGGGAGGGCAGATACGCAGTATTTT

d_call: TRBD1
v_call: TRBV4-2
clone_size: NA
cdr3_length: 14
j_call: TRBJ1-1
cdr3_aa: CASRSTGGVTEAFF
cdr3_nt: TGTGCCAGCAGATCGACAGGGGGAGTCACTGAAGCTTTCTTT

d_call: NA
v_call: TRBV16
clone_size: NA
cdr3_length: 12
j_call: TRBJ1-1
cdr3_aa: CASSPWGGEAFF
cdr3_nt: TGTGCCAGCAGCCCGTGGGGGGGTGAAGCTTTCTTT

d_call: NA
v_call: TRBV15
clone_size: NA
cdr3_length: 15
j_call: TRBJ2-7
cdr3_aa: CATSRDLGASYEQYF
cdr3_nt: TGTGCCACCAGCAGAGATCTGGGGGCTTCCTACGAGCAGTACTTC

d_call: NA
v_call: TRBV7-6
clone_size: NA
cdr3_length: 13
j_call: TRBJ1-1
cdr3_aa: CASSPERDTEAFF
cdr3_nt: TGTGCCAGCAGCCCTGAGAGGGATACTGAAGCTTTCTTT

d_call: NA
v_call: TRBV13
clone_size: once
cdr3_length: 14
j_call: TRBJ1-1
cdr3_aa: CASRKTAAKVEAFF
cdr3_nt: TGTGCCAGCAGAAAAACAGCGGCGAAGGTTGAAGCTTTCTTT

d_call: TRBD2
v_call: TRBV25-1
clone_size: NA
cdr3_length: 15
j_call: TRBJ2-3
cdr3_aa: CASSPSGRALDTQYF
cdr3_nt: TGTGCCAGCAGTCCTAGCGGGAGGGCTCTCGATACGCAGTATTTT

d_call: NA
v_call: TRBV5-1
clone_size: NA
cdr3_length: 14
j_call: TRBJ2-1
cdr3_aa: CASSFHRGYNEQFF
cdr3_nt: TGCGCCAGCAGCTTCCATAGGGGTTACAATGAGCAGTTCTTC

d_call: NA
v_call: TRBV19
clone_size: NA
cdr3_length: 15
j_call: TRBJ2-1
cdr3_aa: CANAGRRGTYNEQFF
cdr3_nt: TGTGCCAATGCCGGGCGGAGGGGCACCTACAATGAGCAGTTCTTC

d_call: NA
v_call: TRBV7-2
clone_size: NA
cdr3_length: 14
j_call: TRBJ1-2
cdr3_aa: CASSLRGTNYGYTF
cdr3_nt: TGTGCCAGCAGCTTGAGGGGGACTAACTATGGCTACACCTTC

d_call: NA
v_call: TRBV11-3
clone_size: NA
cdr3_length: 13
j_call: TRBJ2-7
cdr3_aa: CASSSGHSYEQYF
cdr3_nt: TGTGCCAGCAGCTCAGGACATTCCTACGAGCAGTACTTC

d_call: TRBD2
v_call: TRBV18
clone_size: NA
cdr3_length: 15
j_call: TRBJ2-7
cdr3_aa: CASSQMGLADYEQYF
cdr3_nt: TGTGCCAGCTCACAGATGGGACTAGCGGACTACGAGCAGTACTTC

d_call: TRBD1
v_call: TRBV5-4
clone_size: NA
cdr3_length: 14
j_call: TRBJ2-7
cdr3_aa: CASSWGQGAYEQYF
cdr3_nt: TGTGCCAGCAGCTGGGGACAGGGAGCCTACGAGCAGTACTTC

d_call: NA
v_call: TRBV4-1
clone_size: NA
cdr3_length: 14
j_call: TRBJ2-3
cdr3_aa: CASENGGATDTQYF
cdr3_nt: TGCGCCAGCGAGAATGGCGGAGCCACAGATACGCAGTATTTT

d_call: NA
v_call: TRBV6-6
clone_size: NA
cdr3_length: 13
j_call: TRBJ1-2
cdr3_aa: CASSYSAGYGYTF
cdr3_nt: TGTGCCAGCAGTTACTCGGCAGGCTATGGCTACACCTTC

d_call: TRBD1
v_call: TRBV7-6
clone_size: NA
cdr3_length: 13
j_call: TRBJ1-1
cdr3_aa: CASSSEQGTEAFF
cdr3_nt: TGTGCCAGCAGCTCCGAACAGGGGACTGAAGCTTTCTTT

d_call: NA
v_call: TRBV27
clone_size: NA
cdr3_length: 14
j_call: TRBJ2-1
cdr3_aa: CATKQEWPYNEQFF
cdr3_nt: TGTGCCACCAAACAGGAGTGGCCCTACAATGAGCAGTTCTTC

d_call: TRBD2
v_call: TRBV5-1
clone_size: NA
cdr3_length: 15
j_call: TRBJ2-2
cdr3_aa: CASSPGGLNTGELFF
cdr3_nt: TGCGCCAGCAGCCCGGGGGGGCTGAACACCGGGGAGCTGTTTTTT

d_call: TRBD2
v_call: TRBV4-1
clone_size: NA
cdr3_length: 15
j_call: TRBJ2-5
cdr3_aa: CASTPIERGQETQYF
cdr3_nt: TGCGCCAGCACCCCCATAGAGCGGGGACAAGAGACCCAGTACTTC

d_call: NA
v_call: TRBV5-1
clone_size: NA
cdr3_length: 17
j_call: TRBJ1-1
cdr3_aa: CAQHAGGRTRLNTEAFF
cdr3_nt: TGCGCTCAGCATGCGGGGGGACGGACACGACTGAACACTGAAGCTTTCTTT

d_call: NA
v_call: TRBV4-1
clone_size: NA
cdr3_length: 14
j_call: TRBJ1-2
cdr3_aa: CASSQDDRNYGYTF
cdr3_nt: TGCGCCAGCAGCCAAGATGACAGAAACTATGGCTACACCTTC

d_call: TRBD1
v_call: TRBV2
clone_size: NA
cdr3_length: 17
j_call: TRBJ2-2
cdr3_aa: CASGRDRFSVDTGELFF
cdr3_nt: TGTGCCAGCGGGCGGGACAGGTTTAGTGTAGACACCGGGGAGCTGTTTTTT

d_call: NA
v_call: TRBV27
clone_size: once
cdr3_length: 17
j_call: TRBJ1-6
cdr3_aa: CASRGTTGFFDNSPLHF
cdr3_nt: TGTGCCAGCAGAGGCACGACAGGATTCTTCGATAATTCACCCCTCCACTTT

d_call: NA
v_call: TRBV4-1
clone_size: NA
cdr3_length: 15
j_call: TRBJ1-2
cdr3_aa: CASSPGAIQGYGYTF
cdr3_nt: TGCGCCAGCAGCCCTGGGGCGATCCAGGGCTATGGCTACACCTTC

d_call: TRBD2
v_call: TRBV19
clone_size: NA
cdr3_length: 17
j_call: TRBJ2-4
cdr3_aa: CASSPFSGNTIKNIQYF
cdr3_nt: TGTGCCAGTAGTCCCTTTAGCGGGAATACAATCAAAAACATTCAGTACTTC

d_call: TRBD2
v_call: TRBV5-1
clone_size: NA
cdr3_length: 18
j_call: TRBJ2-7
cdr3_aa: CASSLGAPGTSNLYEQYF
cdr3_nt: TGCGCCAGCAGCTTGGGGGCCCCCGGGACTAGCAATCTCTACGAGCAGTACTTC

d_call: TRBD2
v_call: TRBV6-7
clone_size: NA
cdr3_length: 18
j_call: TRBJ2-1
cdr3_aa: CASSYSLTFGLGVLEQFF
cdr3_nt: TGTGCCAGCAGTTACAGTTTAACGTTCGGACTAGGGGTACTTGAGCAGTTCTTC

d_call: NA
v_call: TRBV4-2
clone_size: NA
cdr3_length: 15
j_call: TRBJ2-2
cdr3_aa: CASSQESRFTGELFF
cdr3_nt: TGTGCCAGCAGCCAAGAATCCAGATTCACCGGGGAGCTGTTTTTT